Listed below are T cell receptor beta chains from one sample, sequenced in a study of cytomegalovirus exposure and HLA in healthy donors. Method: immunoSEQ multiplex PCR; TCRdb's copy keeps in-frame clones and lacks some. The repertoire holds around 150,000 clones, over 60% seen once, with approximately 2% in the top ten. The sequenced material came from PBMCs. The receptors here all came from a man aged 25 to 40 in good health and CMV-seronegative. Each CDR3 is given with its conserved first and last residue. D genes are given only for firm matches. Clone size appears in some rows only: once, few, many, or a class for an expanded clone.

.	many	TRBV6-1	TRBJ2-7	TGTGCCAGCAGTGAGGCGACAGCAGCAAAAACCTACGAGCAGTACTTC	CASSEATAAKTYEQYF
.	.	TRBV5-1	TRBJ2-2	TGCGCCAGCAGCTTGGTTATAGGGAGGTCCGGGGAGCTGTTTTTT	CASSLVIGRSGELFF
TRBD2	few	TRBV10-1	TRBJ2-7	TGCGCCAGCATCTGGGCTAGCGGGAGGGCCCTCGACGAGCAGTACTTC	CASIWASGRALDEQYF
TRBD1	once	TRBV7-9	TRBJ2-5	TGTGCCAGCAGCTCCCTGAAGACAGGGGCTTTTGGAGAGACCCAGTACTTC	CASSSLKTGAFGETQYF
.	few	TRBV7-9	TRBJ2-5	TGTGCCAGCAGCTTAGCCGCAGGGGCAGCGCGCGAGACCCAGTACTTC	CASSLAAGAARETQYF
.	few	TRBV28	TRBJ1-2	TGTGCCAGCGGAGGCACAGGGTATGGCTACACCTTC	CASGGTGYGYTF
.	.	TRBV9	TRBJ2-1	TGTGCCAGCAGCACAGGAAATGAGCAGTTCTTC	CASSTGNEQFF
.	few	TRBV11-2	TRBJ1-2	TGTGCCAGCAGCTTAGGGGGGACATATGGCTACACCTTC	CASSLGGTYGYTF
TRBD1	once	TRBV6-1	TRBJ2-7	TGTGCCACCGATGCCGACAGGGTCTACGAGCAGTACTTC	CATDADRVYEQYF
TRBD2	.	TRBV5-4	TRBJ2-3	TGTGCCAGCAGCTTGGAGGGGGGCGGGAGGGCCGGGTCCGGCACAGATACGCAGTATTTT	CASSLEGGGRAGSGTDTQYF
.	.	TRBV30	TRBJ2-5	TGTGCCTGGAGTGTACAACTTTGGGGGGCAGGGGGTTTTTGGGAGACCCAGTACTTC	CAWSVQLWGAGGFWETQYF
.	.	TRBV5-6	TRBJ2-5	TGTGCCAGCAGCCAACACTCAGGGTTCGCAGAGACCCAGTACTTC	CASSQHSGFAETQYF
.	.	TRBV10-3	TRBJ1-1	TGTGCCATCAGCCCCGACAGCCAAAACACTGAAGCTTTCTTT	CAISPDSQNTEAFF
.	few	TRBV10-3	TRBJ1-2	TGTGCCATCAGGAGGACAGAATATGGCTACACCTTC	CAIRRTEYGYTF
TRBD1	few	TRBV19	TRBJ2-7	TGTGCCAGTACCACAGGGACAGGGAACTCCTACGAGCAGTACTTC	CASTTGTGNSYEQYF
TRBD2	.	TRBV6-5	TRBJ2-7	TGTGCCAGCAGTTACTCAGGACTAGCGGGAGGCTACGAGCAGTACTTC	CASSYSGLAGGYEQYF
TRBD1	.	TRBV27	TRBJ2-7	TGTGCCAGCGGAATAATTACAGGGGGCTCGTACGAGCAGTACTTC	CASGIITGGSYEQYF
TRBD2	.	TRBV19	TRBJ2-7	TGTGCCAGTAGTATGATGACTAGCGGGAGCATATACGAGCAGTACTTC	CASSMMTSGSIYEQYF
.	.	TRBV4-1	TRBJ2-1	TGCGCCAGCAGCCAGGGACTTGGAAATGAGCAGTTCTTC	CASSQGLGNEQFF
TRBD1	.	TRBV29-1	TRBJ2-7	TGCAGCGTTATAGGGACAGGGACCTACGAGCAGTACTTC	CSVIGTGTYEQYF
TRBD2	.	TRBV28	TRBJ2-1	TGTGCCAGCAGTTCGGGACTAGCGGGAGGGCCGTCTGAGCAGTTCTTC	CASSSGLAGGPSEQFF
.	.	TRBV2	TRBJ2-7	TGTGCCAGCAGCGGGGTTATGGGCGCCGAGCAGTACTTC	CASSGVMGAEQYF
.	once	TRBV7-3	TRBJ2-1	TGTGCCAGCAGCTTAATCTCAGGGAGGCCCTACAATGAGCAGTTCTTC	CASSLISGRPYNEQFF